These 20 T cell receptor beta chains originate from one sample sequenced in a study of blood T cell repertoires in COVID-19. Sequenced by immunoSEQ multiplex PCR; TCRdb stores in-frame clones only, minus some. The sample gives about 110,000 clones, about 80% of which show up once; 8.1% is in the top ten. Sequenced material: peripheral blood. Receptors originate from a woman in her forties with acute or convalescent COVID-19.

This clone was observed a few times. This rearrangement joins TRBV6-6 to TRBJ1-3, with D hard to call. Trimming cost V 5 bases and J 4 bases, with 15 bases left between them. Per germline, CDR1 MNHNY and CDR2 SVGAGI (reference sequence). There are 15 residues in the CDR3. In nucleotides, the CDR3 is TGTGCCAGCAGTATGACACCTCCTGAGGGAAACACCATATATTTT. Its protein product is CASSMTPPEGNTIYF.

The rearrangement joins TRBV5-1 to TRBJ1-6; 9 bases line up with TRBD1. V shed 4 bases, J shed 0 bases, and the junction held 8 bases outside the gene matches. The CDR3 is made up of 18 amino acids. Germline assignment: CDR1 SGHRS and CDR2 YFSETQ. The CDR3 coding sequence is TGCGCCAGCAGCATTACCGGGACAGGGAGCTCCTATAATTCACCCCTCCACTTT. It yields the protein CASSITGTGSSYNSPLHF.

This clone turned up a few times. The V and J genes are TRBV28 and TRBJ1-3, with D hard to call. V lost 6 bases, J lost 5 bases, and 20 bases lay in between. The CDR3 length is 16 residues. CDR1 is MDHEN, CDR2 SYDVKM, per germline. The CDR3 coding sequence is TGTGCCAGCAGCCTACTCGGTCGGGGAGGTAGAAACACCATATATTTT. As protein: CASSLLGRGGRNTIYF.

This chain links TRBV6-6 with TRBJ1-1; D is perhaps TRBD1 (5 bases). The V end lost 6 bases, the J end lost 10 bases, and 15 bases lay between the germline ends. Germline CDR1 MNHNY, CDR2 SVGAGI (reference sequence). The CDR3 is made up of 12 amino acids. The CDR3 spells CASSPRQGAAFF. The CDR3 nucleotides read TGTGCCAGCAGCCCAAGGCAGGGTGCAGCTTTCTTT.

This clone was seen just once. The chain recombines TRBV4-1 with TRBJ2-7; TRBD2 aligns across 7 bases. Germline CDR1 reads MGHRA; CDR2 reads YSYEKL. Losses at the gene ends were 4 bases for V and 4 bases for J; bases not matched to a gene: 7. The CDR3 sequence is 14 residues long. This chain's CDR3 is CASSLSQAGYEQYF. In DNA, the CDR3 is TGCGCCAGCAGCCTCTCACAAGCGGGATACGAGCAGTACTTC.

This clone was observed once. This chain links TRBV28 with TRBJ1-3; 7 bases agree with TRBD1. Germline lookup yields CDR1 MDHEN and CDR2 SYDVKM. After removal of 6 bases from V and 3 bases from J, the junction contained 11 bases not matched to a gene. This CDR3 spans 16 amino acids. The CDR3 nucleotides are TGTGCCAGCAGCCCCACGGGACAGACAAATGGAAACACCATATATTTT. Its protein is CASSPTGQTNGNTIYF.

The chain recombines TRBV7-2 with TRBJ2-3; D not resolved. The CDR3 extends over 15 amino acids. Germline CDR1 reads SGHTA; CDR2 reads FQGNSA. Trimming stripped 0 bases from V and 5 bases from J, with 12 bases between. CDR3 nucleotides: TGTGCCAGCAGCTTAGCCGCTAGACGGGTAGATACGCAGTATTTT. Translation gives CASSLAARRVDTQYF.

This chain joins TRBV28 and TRBJ2-5, with D possibly TRBD1 on 7 matching bases. From germline, CDR1 is MDHEN and CDR2 SYDVKM. This CDR3 contains 13 residues. V was clipped by 10 bases and J by 5 bases, with 17 bases between them. The CDR3 region is CAIEEGARETQYF. As DNA, the CDR3 is TGTGCCATAGAGGAGGGGGCGCGGGAGACCCAGTACTTC.

V is TRBV11-2 and J is TRBJ1-1; no firm D call. The CDR3 runs 11 residues. Deletions cut 5 bases from V and 4 bases from J, with 5 bases between. Per germline, CDR1 SGHAT and CDR2 FQNNGV. CDR3 bases: TGTGCCAGCAGCCTAACCACTGAAGCTTTCTTT. Amino acid sequence: CASSLTTEAFF.

This clone appeared a single time. V and J are TRBV9 and TRBJ1-2; no firm D call. Trimming took 0 bases from V and 5 from J, leaving 11 bases between them. Looked up from germline, CDR1 is SGDLS and CDR2 is YYNGEE. The CDR3 has 14 amino acids. The CDR3 DNA reads as TGTGCCAGCAGCGTAGGGAACAGCCGATATGGCTACACCTTC. Its protein is CASSVGNSRYGYTF.

The V gene is TRBV4-1, the J gene TRBJ1-3; D not certain. Germline loops: CDR1 MGHRA, CDR2 YSYEKL. The CDR3 is 15 amino acids. V gave up 4 bases and J gave up 4 bases, with 14 bases separating them. CDR3 residues: CASSRRSSPGNTIYF. CDR3 sequence (DNA): TGCGCCAGCAGCCGCCGTTCGAGTCCCGGAAACACCATATATTTT.

This chain uses TRBV5-1 with TRBJ2-2, with 7 bases matching TRBD1. The germline CDR1 and CDR2 sequences are SGHRS and YFSETQ. J gave up 0 bases and V 6 bases, and 5 bases lay outside the gene matches. The CDR3 sequence is 15 residues long. The CDR3 protein is CASTVDRSNTGELFF. Here the CDR3 DNA reads TGCGCCAGCACCGTGGACAGGTCGAACACCGGGGAGCTGTTTTTT.

The chain is built from TRBV6-5 and TRBJ2-7; TRBD1 might be the D (6 bases). V lost 7 bases and J lost 7, with 14 bases in between. CDR1 is MNHEY and CDR2 is SVGAGI in the germline V gene. This CDR3 spans 12 amino acids. CDR3 loop: CASTTRGREQYF. The CDR3 nucleotides are TGTGCCAGCACGACCAGGGGTCGGGAGCAGTACTTC.

The chain links TRBV10-2 to TRBJ1-2, with 12 bases aligning to TRBD1. The CDR3 sequence is 15 residues long. Germline V CDR1 and CDR2: WSHSY, SAAADI. Unmatched junction bases numbered 10, after V lost 6 bases and J lost 8 bases. The CDR3 nucleotides are TGCGCCAGCAGGGACACGGGACAGGGGGCGGGCGGCTACACCTTC. This sequence encodes CASRDTGQGAGGYTF.

This clone was seen only once. The rearrangement uses TRBV6-5 and TRBJ2-1; 7 positions agree with TRBD2. The CDR3 runs 13 residues. Trimming cost V 6 bases and J 9 bases; bases outside gene matches: 8. The V gene's germline CDR1 is MNHEY and CDR2 SVGAGI. The CDR3 sequence: CASRAQWGGEQFF. CDR3 DNA sequence: TGTGCCAGCAGGGCACAATGGGGGGGTGAGCAGTTCTTC.

V is TRBV7-2 and J is TRBJ2-1; TRBD1 agrees at 10 bases. V was clipped by 5 bases and J by 0 bases; unmatched bases: 10. The CDR3 has 18 residues. Per germline, CDR1 SGHTA and CDR2 FQGNSA. Here the CDR3 reads CASSTPGQGLSSYNEQFF. For the CDR3, the DNA is TGTGCCAGCAGCACGCCGGGACAGGGGCTTAGCTCCTACAATGAGCAGTTCTTC.

The CDR3 region has the DNA TGTGCCAGCAGCTTCGGGAACCCAGCTCCTACGGATGAGCAGTTCTTC. Translation: CASSFGNPAPTDEQFF. The chain recombines TRBV7-9 with TRBJ2-1; D perhaps matches TRBD2 (5 bases). V gave up 3 bases and J gave up 8 bases, with 20 bases separating them. Germline CDR1 and CDR2: SEHNR and FQNEAQ (reference sequence). The CDR3 contains 16 residues.

The J gene is TRBJ1-1, the V gene TRBV10-3; maybe TRBD1 (5 bases). The CDR3 covers 11 residues. Germline lookup yields CDR1 ENHRY and CDR2 SYGVKD. V was cut by 10 bases and J by 5 bases, with 11 bases left in between. CDR3 sequence reads: CATGGGTEAFF. The DNA for the CDR3 is TGTGCCACCGGCGGGGGGACTGAAGCTTTCTTT.

The CDR3 DNA follows: TGTGCCAGCCGTTACAGGGTAGGCACCGGGGAGCTGTTTTTT. Translating gives CASRYRVGTGELFF. V and J are TRBV2 and TRBJ2-2; TRBD1 might be the D (6 bases). Trimming stripped 8 bases from V and 4 bases from J, with 14 bases between. This CDR3 region has 14 residues. Germline V gene data show CDR1 as SNHLY and CDR2 as FYNNEI.

The chain joins TRBV19 to TRBJ2-1; TRBD1 matches 8 bases. The germline gives CDR1 LNHDA, CDR2 SQIVND (reference sequence). CDR3 length: 17 residues. V was clipped by 4 bases and J by 0 bases; unmatched bases: 8. The CDR3: CASSTGTGTFSYNEQFF. CDR3 bases: TGTGCCAGTAGTACCGGGACAGGAACATTCTCCTACAATGAGCAGTTCTTC.